This T cell receptor beta chain is from a study of T cell responses to AZD1222 COVID-19 vaccine (dated by TCRdb to 2020 to 2023). Some background on the complete study: Because spike-specific TCR depth and breadth did not differ between the two schedules, AZD1222 recipients who got a second dose at roughly 4 weeks were pooled with those who got a second dose at roughly 12 weeks. A total of 230 to 250 trial participants underwent TCR sequencing, of whom 207 received two doses of AZD1222 and about 25 received two doses of the MenACWY control vaccine. Trial participants were enrolled by age into subgroups of 18-55, 56-69 and 70-plus years, and roughly 150, 30 and 60 TCR-sequenced participants, respectively, were included in these subgroups. Study-level results and caveats: After two AZD1222 doses, spike-specific TCR breadth and depth were significantly higher than at day 0 and than in MenACWY recipients. In the small 56-69-year group, the increase in depth fell short of significance, most likely because of low power. Most participants were white British and females outnumbered males, and the authors suggested that clonal diversity may have been underestimated. Conclusions about previously exposed vaccinees are limited because only five to seven AZD1222 recipients were SARS-CoV-2 seropositive at baseline. Epitopes outside the regions mutated in the B.1.351 and B.1.1.7 variants were reportedly recognized by nearly half of the unique spike-specific TCRs. The whole spike protein was spanned by vaccine-associated CD4 TCRs, and dominant responses were seen in regions 160-218 and 743-854. No day 14 peak-response samples were available, so repertoires were characterized only after the peak T cell response.

In the case of this clone: There is no known antigen for this receptor. Base qualities were left out, and no much larger clone turns up one base away.

This sample's time point label indicates: baseline before first vaccination. Vaccinee samples were obtained from the UK trials COV001 and COV002, which included a single-blind randomized controlled phase 2/3 trial of AZD1222 (ChAdOx1 nCoV-19) in healthy adults. Trial participant PBMC samples were collected at day 0 and day 28 after the second dose for TCRbeta chain sequencing. The CDR3 regions of human TCRbeta chains were subjected to immunosequencing. In the source study's methods: Repertoire TCRs were checked for matches against a reference library of SARS-CoV-2-specific TCRs that had been generated using the MIRA antigen-specificity platform. Breadth was defined as the fraction of unique TCRs that were SARS-CoV-2-associated, and depth was defined as the fraction of total T cells that were SARS-CoV-2-associated. Using the MIRA data, each spike-specific TCR was assigned both to the spike region to which the TCR was reactive and to a CD4 or CD8 class. Log10-transformed breadth and depth values were compared by one-way ANOVA with Sidak's multiple comparisons tests. TCRdb holds this immuneACCESS table with in-frame rearrangements only. Some clones are missing; in checked studies, unresolved V genes explain under half, and the rest has no known cause. V and J calls and clone size are those listed in that table; D and trimming were worked out from the DNA. The sample profile shows over 95,000 clones; around nine tenths of them were found once. The ten largest clones add up to roughly 12% of the sample.

CDR1 and CDR2 (LGHNA, YSLEER) derive from the germline V gene. V is shortened by 0 bases, J by 8 bases, and the region joining them spans 10 bases. Taken from cysteine to phenylalanine, the CDR3 has 13 residues. Of all the DNA, just the CDR3 is kept, 39 bases in frame from base 1. Recombination linked TRBV4-3 to TRBJ1-2; no D gene call is confident. This material consisted of peripheral blood, taken on day 0 of AZD1222 vaccination. The TCR comes from an adult in good health. The CDR3 protein sequence reads: CASSQDSQRGYTF. The DNA sequence is as follows: TGCGCCAGCAGCCAAGACAGTCAACGGGGCTACACCTTC.